This is a list of T cell receptor beta chains from one sample in a study of identical twins. MiXCR, run by TCRdb on the 5' RACE reads, gives a single entry per CDR3 protein. The data hold more than 600,000 distinct CDR3 sequences, with about 20% observed a single time. The same sample was also studied in work on T cells expressing NK-cell markers.

Sequenced material: PBMCs. These TCRs come from a woman in her late teens or twenties in good health. Each CDR3 is given with its conserved first and last residue. The order of the fields is CDR3 protein, CDR3 DNA, clone size, D gene, V gene, J gene. D genes are given only for firm matches. Size tells how often a clone was seen (once, few, many) or the class of an expanded clone, and some rows leave it out.

CSVTMGETQYF	TGCAGCGTCACCATGGGCGAGACCCAGTACTTC	NA	NA	TRBV29-1	TRBJ2-5
CASSDRDRVNQPQHF	TGTGCCAGCAGTGACCGGGACAGGGTCAATCAGCCCCAGCATTTT	few	TRBD1	TRBV6-1	TRBJ1-5
CASSLGTSNEQYF	TGTGCCAGCAGCTTAGGGACTAGCAACGAGCAGTACTTC	many	TRBD2	TRBV7-9	TRBJ2-7
CASSLTGNSNQPQHF	TGCGCCAGCAGCTTGACGGGGAATAGCAATCAGCCCCAGCATTTT	many	NA	TRBV5-1	TRBJ1-5
CASSLGLTGTGTDTQYF	TGCGCCAGCAGCTTGGGCCTCACCGGGACAGGCACAGATACGCAGTATTTT	few	TRBD1	TRBV5-1	TRBJ2-3
CATTDSDYGYTF	TGTGCCACCACCGACTCGGACTATGGCTACACCTTC	few	NA	TRBV7-9	TRBJ1-2
CSAPGLSTRPEQFF	TGCAGTGCTCCGGGACTATCAACTCGCCCTGAGCAGTTCTTC	many	TRBD2	TRBV20-1	TRBJ2-1
CASSSRHDTRGTQYF	TGTGCCAGCAGCTCCCGCCATGACACCCGCGGTACGCAGTATTTT	few	NA	TRBV7-2	TRBJ2-3
CASSFVKGTGELFF	TGTGCCAGCAGCTTCGTGAAGGGCACCGGGGAGCTGTTTTTT	few	NA	TRBV7-2	TRBJ2-2
CAGGGRGRQETQYF	TGTGCCGGGGGGGGCAGGGGCCGCCAAGAGACCCAGTACTTC	NA	NA	TRBV7-2	TRBJ2-5
CASSQGHRTGELFF	TGCGCCAGCAGCCAGGGGCACCGCACCGGGGAGCTGTTTTTT	NA	NA	TRBV4-3	TRBJ2-2
CASKLAGATYNEQFF	TGTGCCAGCAAGCTGGCGGGGGCTACCTACAATGAGCAGTTCTTC	NA	NA	TRBV2	TRBJ2-1
CASSPSSGGRSDTQYF	TGCGCCAGCAGCCCCTCTAGCGGGGGGAGGTCAGATACGCAGTATTTT	few	TRBD2	TRBV5-1	TRBJ2-3
CASSTRTSGRGEQYF	TGTGCCAGCAGTACCCGGACTAGCGGGAGGGGCGAGCAGTACTTC	NA	TRBD2	TRBV12-3/TRBV12-4	TRBJ2-7
CAISTRQPQHF	TGTGCCATCTCCACCAGGCAGCCCCAGCATTTT	NA	NA	TRBV27	TRBJ1-5
CASSGGVGDGYTF	TGCGCCAGCAGCGGGGGAGTGGGTGATGGCTACACCTTC	NA	NA	TRBV10-1	TRBJ1-2
CASSYGPETYNEQFF	TGTGCCAGCAGTTACGGCCCCGAGACCTACAATGAGCAGTTCTTC	NA	NA	TRBV6-5	TRBJ2-1
CASSLIREGTQYF	TGTGCCAGCAGCTTAATAAGGGAGGGTACGCAGTATTTT	few	TRBD2	TRBV7-3	TRBJ2-3
CASSFNLAGGPFTFF	TGTGCCAGCAGCTTTAATCTAGCGGGAGGGCCATTTACGTTCTTC	NA	TRBD2	TRBV7-2	TRBJ2-1
CASSIGGYEQYF	TGTGCCAGTAGTATAGGGGGCTACGAGCAGTACTTC	few	NA	TRBV19	TRBJ2-7
CASGDLEMNTEAFF	TGTGCCAGCGGCGACCTAGAAATGAACACTGAAGCTTTCTTT	NA	NA	TRBV7-9	TRBJ1-1
CASSLIVWDSGGTQYF	TGCGCCAGCAGCTTAATAGTTTGGGACTCCGGGGGCACGCAGTATTTT	NA	NA	TRBV5-1	TRBJ2-3
CASKLNPSHEQFF	TGTGCCAGCAAGCTTAACCCCTCCCATGAGCAGTTCTTC	NA	NA	TRBV2	TRBJ2-1
CSASNRGSGGDEQFF	TGCAGTGCTAGTAACAGGGGATCCGGGGGTGATGAGCAGTTCTTC	many	NA	TRBV20-1	TRBJ2-1
CASSRTAGQGGGYTF	TGTGCCAGCAGTCGAACAGCTGGACAGGGAGGCGGCTACACCTTC	few	TRBD1	TRBV12-3/TRBV12-4	TRBJ1-2
CASRLLAGGPDEQYF	TGTGCCAGCAGGTTACTAGCGGGAGGGCCCGACGAGCAGTACTTC	few	TRBD2	TRBV27	TRBJ2-7
CASSPTWDGGYTQYF	TGTGCCAGCAGCCCGACTTGGGACGGGGGATATACGCAGTATTTT	NA	NA	TRBV9	TRBJ2-3
CASSSPRGLSSYEQYF	TGTGCCAGCAGTTCTCCCCGGGGGTTGAGCTCCTACGAGCAGTACTTC	few	NA	TRBV27	TRBJ2-7
CASSFHPRRGSTDTQYF	TGTGCCAGCAGCTTTCATCCCCGTCGGGGCTCGACAGATACGCAGTATTTT	NA	NA	TRBV11-3	TRBJ2-3
CASSFVGGTSYNEQFF	TGTGCCAGCAGTTTCGTAGGCGGGACCTCCTACAATGAGCAGTTCTTC	many	NA	TRBV12-3/TRBV12-4	TRBJ2-1
CASSQDILEPQHF	TGCGCCAGCAGCCAAGACATCTTGGAGCCCCAGCATTTT	NA	NA	TRBV4-3	TRBJ1-5
CASSPYFGTGTEAFF	TGTGCCAGCAGCCCCTACTTTGGGACGGGTACTGAAGCTTTCTTT	many	NA	TRBV12-3/TRBV12-4	TRBJ1-1
CASSRTQGGGTEAFF	TGCGCCAGCAGCCGAACGCAGGGAGGAGGCACTGAAGCTTTCTTT	NA	NA	TRBV5-1	TRBJ1-1
CATSRGDRGSTDTQYF	TGTGCCACCAGCAGAGGCGACAGGGGGAGCACAGATACGCAGTATTTT	few	TRBD1	TRBV15	TRBJ2-3